This T cell receptor beta chain was captured in a study of blood T cell repertoires in COVID-19. Study-level background: Both acute and convalescent COVID-19 samples were obtained from the United States, Italy and Spain. The cDNA or gDNA used as material had been derived from T cells, B-cell-depleted T cells, or PBMCs.

CDR1 and CDR2 from the germline V gene are MNHNY and SVGAGI (reference sequence). Trimming stripped 5 bases from V and 2 bases from J, with 18 bases between. CDR3 length: 16 residues. Followed longitudinally, the Seattle patients had been enrolled during active infection. Study processing details: Cell counts per sample came from amplifying reference gene primers. Assay: immunoSEQ multiplex PCR; the TCRdb copy retains only in-frame clones and omits some. That table furnishes V, J and clone size, whereas the DNA furnished D and trimming. The repertoire consists of over 130,000 clones, with 88% occurring once and the leading ten covering under 3%.

The sequencing sample was made of peripheral blood. The V gene is TRBV6-6, the J gene TRBJ1-1; D is ambiguous. This TCR came from a human donor with COVID-19, enrolled during active disease. The donor label of this sample is uncertain. CDR3 sequence (DNA): TGTGCCAGCAGTCAGACTAGACGGTCTGTCAACACTGAAGCTTTCTTT. Amino acid sequence: CASSQTRRSVNTEAFF.